The clone carrying this TCR beta chain was seen only once. The CDR3 is 18 residues long. The germline CDR1 and CDR2 sequences are MGHRA and YSYEKL. Trimming cost V 0 bases and J 9 bases; bases outside gene matches: 10. The sample belongs to a study of technical replicates of blood from a few donors. Clones were sequenced by immunoSEQ multiplex PCR, and TCRdb holds only the in-frame ones, with some missing. The sample carries 44,000 or so clones, 92% recorded once. The V call is TRBV4-1, the J call TRBJ2-1; 14 bases are a match to TRBD2. The specimen sequenced was PBMCs. The TCR was taken from a human donor in good health. Some clones in this sample may be carry-over from other donors' samples. This CDR3 reads CASSQDTGLAGDGGEQFF. Here the CDR3 DNA reads TGCGCCAGCAGCCAAGATACGGGACTAGCGGGAGACGGGGGTGAGCAGTTCTTC.